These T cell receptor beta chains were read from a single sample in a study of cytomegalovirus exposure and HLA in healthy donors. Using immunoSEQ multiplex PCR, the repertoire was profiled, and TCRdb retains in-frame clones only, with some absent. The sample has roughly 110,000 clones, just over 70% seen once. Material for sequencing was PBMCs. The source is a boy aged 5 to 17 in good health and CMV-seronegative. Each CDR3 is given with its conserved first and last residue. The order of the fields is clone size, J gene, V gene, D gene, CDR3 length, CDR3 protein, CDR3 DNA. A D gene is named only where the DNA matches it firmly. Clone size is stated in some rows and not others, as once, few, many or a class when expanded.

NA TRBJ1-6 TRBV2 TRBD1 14 CASSGGQGVSPLHF TGTGCCAGCAGTGGGGGACAGGGGGTTTCACCCCTCCACTTT
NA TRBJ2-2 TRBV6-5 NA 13 CATNRGGTGELFF TGTGCCACCAACAGGGGGGGCACCGGGGAGCTGTTTTTT
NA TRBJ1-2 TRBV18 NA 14 CASSPSGTNYGYTF TGTGCCAGCTCACCTTCAGGGACTAACTATGGCTACACCTTC
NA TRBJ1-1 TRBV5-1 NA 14 CASSPSRGDTEAFF TGCGCCAGCAGCCCCTCGCGGGGCGACACTGAAGCTTTCTTT
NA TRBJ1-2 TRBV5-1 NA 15 CASSLDLFGHYGYTF TGCGCCAGCAGCTTGGATTTATTTGGGCACTATGGCTACACCTTC
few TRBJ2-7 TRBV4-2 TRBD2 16 CASSQDPPSGSDEQYF TGTGCCAGCAGCCAAGATCCTCCTAGCGGGAGCGACGAGCAGTACTTC
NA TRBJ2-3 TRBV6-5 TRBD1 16 CASSYDRVPSADTQYF TGTGCCAGCAGTTACGACAGGGTCCCGAGCGCAGATACGCAGTATTTT
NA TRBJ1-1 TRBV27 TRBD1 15 CASSLRIDRGREAFF TGTGCCAGCAGTTTAAGAATCGACAGGGGGCGCGAGGCTTTCTTT
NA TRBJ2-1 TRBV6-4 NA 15 CASSVSQQDYNEQFF TGTGCCAGCAGTGTCTCCCAGCAGGACTACAATGAGCAGTTCTTC
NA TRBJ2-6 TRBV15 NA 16 CATSRDRGSGANVLTF TGTGCCACCAGCAGAGATCGGGGGTCTGGGGCCAACGTCCTGACTTTC
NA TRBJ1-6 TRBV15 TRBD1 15 CATSREGTGIRALHF TGTGCCACCAGCAGAGAAGGGACAGGGATTAGGGCCCTCCACTTT
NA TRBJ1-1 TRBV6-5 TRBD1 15 CASSKGTGAPTEAFF TGTGCCAGCAGTAAAGGGACAGGGGCGCCCACTGAAGCTTTCTTT
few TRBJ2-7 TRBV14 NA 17 CASSQDSGTLFSYEQYF TGTGCCAGCAGCCAAGATTCCGGGACACTGTTCTCCTACGAGCAGTACTTC
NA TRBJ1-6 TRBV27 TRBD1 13 CASTRQGSSPLHF TGTGCCAGCACTCGACAGGGTAGTTCACCCCTCCACTTT
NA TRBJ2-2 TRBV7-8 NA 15 CASSLRAGGTGELFF TGTGCCAGCAGCTTGCGAGCCGGAGGCACCGGGGAGCTGTTTTTT
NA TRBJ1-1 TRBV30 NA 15 CAWSVKGTPNTEAFF TGTGCCTGGAGTGTAAAAGGGACACCGAACACTGAAGCTTTCTTT
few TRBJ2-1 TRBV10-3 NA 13 CAISALLDNEQFF TGTGCCATCAGTGCCTTACTAGACAATGAGCAGTTCTTC
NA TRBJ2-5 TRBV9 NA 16 CASSGGDWRFQETQYF TGTGCCAGCAGCGGGGGGGACTGGCGCTTCCAAGAGACCCAGTACTTC
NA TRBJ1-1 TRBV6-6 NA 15 CASTDWSPYSGGAFF TGTGCCAGCACCGATTGGTCACCATACTCGGGTGGAGCTTTCTTT
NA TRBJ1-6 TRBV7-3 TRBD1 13 CASSSGGASPLHF TGTGCCAGCAGCTCAGGGGGCGCTTCACCCCTCCACTTT
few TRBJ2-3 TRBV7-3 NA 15 CASTISGSFTDTQYF TGTGCCAGCACCATTAGCGGCAGTTTCACAGATACGCAGTATTTT
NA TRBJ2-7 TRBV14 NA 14 CASSQGLVTYEQYF TGTGCCAGCAGCCAGGGACTTGTAACCTACGAGCAGTACTTC
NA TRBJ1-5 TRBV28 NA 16 CASTYRGSGSNQPQHF TGTGCCAGCACCTATAGGGGGTCTGGAAGCAATCAGCCCCAGCATTTT
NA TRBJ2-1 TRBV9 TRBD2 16 CASSLPSGSPYNEQFF TGTGCCAGCAGCCTCCCCAGCGGGAGCCCCTACAATGAGCAGTTCTTC
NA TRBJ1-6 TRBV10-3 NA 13 CAISGQENSPLHF TGTGCCATCAGTGGACAGGAAAATTCACCCCTCCACTTT
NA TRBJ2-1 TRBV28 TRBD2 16 CATLDGRGGLIFEQFF TGTGCCACCCTAGATGGTAGGGGAGGGTTGATATTTGAGCAGTTCTTC
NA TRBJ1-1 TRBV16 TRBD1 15 CASSRDRARNTEAFF TGTGCCAGCAGCCGCGACAGGGCACGGAACACTGAAGCTTTCTTT
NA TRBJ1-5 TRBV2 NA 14 CASSFRGKDQPQHF TGTGCCAGCAGCTTCAGGGGTAAGGATCAGCCCCAGCATTTT
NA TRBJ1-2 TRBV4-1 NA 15 CASSSRSGGRGGYTF TGCGCCAGCAGCTCCCGATCGGGGGGGCGGGGTGGCTACACCTTC
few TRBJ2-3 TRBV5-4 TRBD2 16 CASSLRTSGSTDTQYF TGTGCCAGCAGCTTACGGACTAGCGGTAGCACAGATACGCAGTATTTT
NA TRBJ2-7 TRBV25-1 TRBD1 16 CASRSGIRTGVGEQYF TGTGCCAGCAGATCGGGGATCCGGACAGGGGTGGGGGAGCAGTACTTC
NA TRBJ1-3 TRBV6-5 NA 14 CASSLSLSGNTIYF TGTGCCAGCAGTCTCTCCCTTTCTGGAAACACCATATATTTT
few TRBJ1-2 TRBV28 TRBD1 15 CASSTSSTGWDGYTF TGTGCCAGCAGTACCTCGTCGACAGGGTGGGATGGCTACACCTTC
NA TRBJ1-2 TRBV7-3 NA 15 CASSLKSAGEDGYTF TGTGCCAGCAGCTTAAAATCGGCTGGGGAGGATGGCTACACCTTC
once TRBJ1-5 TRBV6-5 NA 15 CASSFSQYSNQPQHF TGTGCCAGCAGTTTTTCACAGTATAGCAATCAGCCCCAGCATTTT
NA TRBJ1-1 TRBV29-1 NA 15 CSVKSWRGLNTEAFF TGCAGCGTTAAAAGTTGGCGGGGGTTGAACACTGAAGCTTTCTTT
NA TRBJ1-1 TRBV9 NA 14 CASSDSWLNTEAFF TGTGCCAGCAGCGATAGCTGGTTGAACACTGAAGCTTTCTTT
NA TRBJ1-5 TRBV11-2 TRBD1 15 CASSLGTGTGQPQHF TGTGCCAGCAGCTTAGGGACAGGGACCGGTCAGCCCCAGCATTTT
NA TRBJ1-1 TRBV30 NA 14 CAWSLGHTNTEAFF TGTGCCTGGAGTTTGGGACACACGAACACTGAAGCTTTCTTT